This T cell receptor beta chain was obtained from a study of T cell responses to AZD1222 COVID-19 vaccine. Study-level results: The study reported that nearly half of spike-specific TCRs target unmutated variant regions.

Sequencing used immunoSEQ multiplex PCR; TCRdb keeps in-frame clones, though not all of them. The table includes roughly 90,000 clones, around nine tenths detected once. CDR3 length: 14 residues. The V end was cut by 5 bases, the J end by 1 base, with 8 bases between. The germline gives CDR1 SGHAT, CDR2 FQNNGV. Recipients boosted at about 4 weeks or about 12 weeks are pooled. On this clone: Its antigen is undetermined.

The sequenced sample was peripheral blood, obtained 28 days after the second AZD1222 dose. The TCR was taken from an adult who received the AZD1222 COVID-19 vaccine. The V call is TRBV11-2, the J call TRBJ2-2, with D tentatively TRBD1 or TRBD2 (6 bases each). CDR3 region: CASSAGQNTGELFF. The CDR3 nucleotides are TGTGCCAGCAGCGCGGGACAGAACACCGGGGAGCTGTTTTTT.